The sample holds a few counts of the clone carrying this T cell receptor (beta chain). The source of the sample is a study of early T cells in non-severe SARS-CoV-2 infection. In TCRdb, the 5' RACE reads were re-called with MiXCR into one record per CDR3 protein. The sample shows tens of thousands of distinct CDR3 sequences, roughly an eighth of them seen only once. The receptor's source is an adult who was a healthcare worker with PCR-confirmed SARS-CoV-2 infection or an uninfected control (not recorded which). Sequenced here: whole blood, sampled at baseline.

The CDR3 DNA is TGTGCCAGCTCACCCGCCGGGACAGGGGATAGTGGCTACACCTTC. It encodes CASSPAGTGDSGYTF. The rearrangement uses TRBV18 and TRBJ1-2, with TRBD1 identical over 10 bases. CDR3 length equals 15 residues. Per the germline V gene, CDR1 is KGHSH and CDR2 is LQKENI. After removal of 3 bases from V and 7 bases from J, the junction contained 8 bases not matched to a gene.